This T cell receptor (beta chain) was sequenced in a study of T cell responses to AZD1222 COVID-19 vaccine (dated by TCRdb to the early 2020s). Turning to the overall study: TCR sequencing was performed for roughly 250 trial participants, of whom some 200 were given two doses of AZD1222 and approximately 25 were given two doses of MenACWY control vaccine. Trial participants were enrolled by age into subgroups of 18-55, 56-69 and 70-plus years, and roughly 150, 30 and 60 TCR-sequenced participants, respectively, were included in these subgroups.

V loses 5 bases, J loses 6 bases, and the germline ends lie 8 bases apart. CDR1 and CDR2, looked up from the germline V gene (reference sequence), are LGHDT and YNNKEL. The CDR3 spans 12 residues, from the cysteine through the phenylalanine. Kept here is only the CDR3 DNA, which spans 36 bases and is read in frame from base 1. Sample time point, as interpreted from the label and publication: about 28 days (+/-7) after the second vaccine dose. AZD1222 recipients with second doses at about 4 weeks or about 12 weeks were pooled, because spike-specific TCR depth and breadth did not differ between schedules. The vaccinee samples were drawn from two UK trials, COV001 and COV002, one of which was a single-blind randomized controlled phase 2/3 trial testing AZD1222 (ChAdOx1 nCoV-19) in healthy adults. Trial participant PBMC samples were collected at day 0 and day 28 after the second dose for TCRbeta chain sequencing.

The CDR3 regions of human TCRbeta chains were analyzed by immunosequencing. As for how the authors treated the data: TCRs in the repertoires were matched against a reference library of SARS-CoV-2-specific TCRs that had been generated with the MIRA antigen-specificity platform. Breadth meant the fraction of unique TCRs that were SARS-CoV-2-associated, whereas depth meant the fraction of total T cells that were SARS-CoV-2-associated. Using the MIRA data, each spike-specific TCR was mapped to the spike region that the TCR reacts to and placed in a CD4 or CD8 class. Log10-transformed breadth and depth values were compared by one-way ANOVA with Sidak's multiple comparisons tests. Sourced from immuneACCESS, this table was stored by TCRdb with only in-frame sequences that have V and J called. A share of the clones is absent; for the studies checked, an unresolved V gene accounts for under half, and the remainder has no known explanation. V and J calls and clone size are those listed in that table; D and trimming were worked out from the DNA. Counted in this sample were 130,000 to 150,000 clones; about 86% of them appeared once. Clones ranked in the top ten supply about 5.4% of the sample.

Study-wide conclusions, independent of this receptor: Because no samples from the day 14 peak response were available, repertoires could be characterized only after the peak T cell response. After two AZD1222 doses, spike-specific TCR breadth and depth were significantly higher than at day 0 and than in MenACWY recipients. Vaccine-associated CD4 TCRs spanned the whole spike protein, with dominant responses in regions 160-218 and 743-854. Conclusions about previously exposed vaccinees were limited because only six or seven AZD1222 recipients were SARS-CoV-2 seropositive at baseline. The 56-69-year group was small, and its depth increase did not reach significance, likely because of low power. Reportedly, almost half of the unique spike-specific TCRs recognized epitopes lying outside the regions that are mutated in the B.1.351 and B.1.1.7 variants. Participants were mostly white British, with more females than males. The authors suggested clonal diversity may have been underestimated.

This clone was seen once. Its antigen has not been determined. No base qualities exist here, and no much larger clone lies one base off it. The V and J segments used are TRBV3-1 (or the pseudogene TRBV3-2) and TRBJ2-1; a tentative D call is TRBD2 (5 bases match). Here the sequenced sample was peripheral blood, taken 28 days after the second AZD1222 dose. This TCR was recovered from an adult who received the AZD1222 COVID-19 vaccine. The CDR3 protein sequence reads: CASSSRVNEQFF. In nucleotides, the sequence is TGTGCCAGCAGCTCGCGGGTCAATGAGCAGTTCTTC.